Listed below are T cell receptor beta chains from one sample, sequenced in a study of blood T cell repertoires in COVID-19. Some clones are missing from TCRdb's copy, which holds only in-frame ones; the method was immunoSEQ multiplex PCR. The sample lists over 450,000 clones; roughly 91% were seen once. Sequenced material: peripheral blood. The receptors stem from a woman aged 50 to 60 with COVID-19, enrolled during active disease. Both conserved end residues are part of each CDR3. D genes are given only for firm matches. Rows give clone size only sometimes, using once, few, many, or a class for an expanded clone.

d_gene | j_gene | abundance | v_gene | CDR3aa | CDR3nt
TRBD1 | TRBJ1-2 | NA | TRBV24-1 | CATHSGGVSKSYGYTF | TGTGCCACCCATTCAGGGGGCGTGAGTAAAAGCTATGGCTACACCTTC
TRBD1 | TRBJ2-7 | NA | TRBV5-4 | CASSLAAGGSYEQYF | TGTGCCAGCAGCTTGGCCGCAGGGGGCTCCTACGAGCAGTACTTC
NA | TRBJ1-2 | NA | TRBV28 | CASSFAGYGYTF | TGTGCCAGCAGTTTTGCCGGCTATGGCTACACCTTC
NA | TRBJ1-1 | NA | TRBV27 | CASSFTSNTEAFF | TGTGCCAGCAGTTTCACTTCGAACACTGAAGCTTTCTTT
NA | TRBJ2-5 | NA | TRBV5-6 | CASSFGPGETQYF | TGTGCCAGCAGCTTTGGGCCCGGAGAGACCCAGTACTTC
NA | TRBJ2-5 | NA | TRBV24-1 | CATSQAGLQETQYF | TGTGCCACCAGCCAGGCTGGCCTTCAAGAGACCCAGTACTTC
TRBD1 | TRBJ1-1 | NA | TRBV19 | CASNWAGGTTEAFF | TGTGCCAGCAATTGGGCAGGGGGGACCACTGAAGCTTTCTTT
NA | TRBJ1-6 | NA | TRBV14 | CASSQAGMSSPLHF | TGTGCCAGCAGCCAGGCAGGAATGAGTTCACCCCTCCACTTT
NA | TRBJ2-1 | NA | TRBV11-3 | CASSSSWWRSNEQFF | TGTGCCAGCAGCTCCTCTTGGTGGCGGTCCAATGAGCAGTTCTTC
TRBD2 | TRBJ2-3 | NA | TRBV6-5 | CASRSSGGDTQYF | TGTGCCAGCAGATCTAGCGGGGGAGATACGCAGTATTTT
TRBD1 | TRBJ2-3 | NA | TRBV25-1 | CASSRDRQYF | TGTGCCAGCAGTAGGGACAGGCAGTATTTT
TRBD2 | TRBJ2-1 | once | TRBV5-1 | CASSLGGGPNDEQFF | TGCGCCAGCAGCTTGGGCGGGGGGCCTAACGATGAGCAGTTCTTC
TRBD1 | TRBJ2-7 | NA | TRBV11-3 | CASSLECTGGNSYEQYF | TGTGCCAGCAGCTTAGAATGTACAGGGGGTAACTCCTACGAGCAGTACTTC
TRBD2 | TRBJ2-3 | NA | TRBV19 | CASSLGGSTDTQYF | TGTGCCAGTAGTTTGGGGGGGAGCACAGATACGCAGTATTTT
TRBD1 | TRBJ2-1 | NA | TRBV7-9 | CASSLDRNEQFF | TGTGCCAGCAGCCTGGACAGGAATGAGCAGTTCTTC
NA | TRBJ2-3 | NA | TRBV7-9 | CASSLVGRGGYPDTQYF | TGTGCCAGCAGCTTAGTAGGCAGGGGCGGTTACCCAGATACGCAGTATTTT
TRBD2 | TRBJ2-1 | NA | TRBV28 | CASSPWGLADNEQFF | TGTGCCAGCAGTCCCTGGGGACTAGCGGACAATGAGCAGTTCTTC
TRBD1 | TRBJ2-4 | NA | TRBV15 | CATSRDTGQAVLAKNIQYF | TGTGCCACCAGCAGAGATACGGGACAGGCTGTTCTAGCCAAAAACATTCAGTACTTC
NA | TRBJ1-2 | NA | TRBV18 | CASSPPALLGYTF | TGTGCCAGCTCACCACCGGCTCTGCTCGGCTACACCTTC
NA | TRBJ1-1 | once | TRBV6-2/TRBV6-3 | CASSREGGSTEAFF | TGTGCCAGCAGTCGGGAAGGAGGGAGTACTGAAGCTTTCTTT
TRBD2 | TRBJ2-7 | NA | TRBV6-2/TRBV6-3 | CASSVAGFIYEQYF | TGTGCCAGCAGTGTAGCGGGGTTCATATACGAGCAGTACTTC
NA | TRBJ1-1 | NA | TRBV2 | CASSTLGGDTEAFF | TGTGCCAGCAGCACGCTGGGGGGGGACACTGAAGCTTTCTTT
NA | TRBJ1-2 | NA | TRBV6-1 | CASSERGGTYGYTF | TGTGCCAGCAGTGAAAGGGGCGGTACTTATGGCTACACCTTC
NA | TRBJ2-3 | NA | TRBV19 | CASTRSGLRGTDTQYF | TGTGCCAGTACCCGGTCGGGACTCCGAGGCACAGATACGCAGTATTTT
NA | TRBJ2-7 | NA | TRBV30 | CAWSGGRDYEQYF | TGTGCCTGGAGTGGAGGCAGGGACTACGAGCAGTACTTC
NA | TRBJ1-5 | once | TRBV15 | CATSRDLAGKGNPQHF | TGTGCCACCAGCAGAGATCTCGCAGGCAAGGGGAACCCCCAGCATTTT
TRBD1 | TRBJ2-7 | NA | TRBV2 | CASIGTETYEQYF | TGTGCCAGCATTGGGACAGAGACCTACGAGCAGTACTTC
NA | TRBJ2-1 | NA | TRBV28 | CASSSSPGLREQFF | TGTGCCAGCAGTTCCTCACCGGGACTTCGTGAGCAGTTCTTC
NA | TRBJ2-2 | NA | TRBV9 | CASGPWGELTGELFF | TGTGCCAGCGGGCCCTGGGGGGAGTTGACCGGGGAGCTGTTTTTT
NA | TRBJ1-1 | NA | TRBV25-1 | CASRGPGTINTEAFF | TGTGCCAGCAGGGGCCCGGGGACAATAAACACTGAAGCTTTCTTT
TRBD1 | TRBJ1-2 | once | TRBV28 | CASSWGTGRVYGYTF | TGTGCCAGCAGTTGGGGGACAGGGAGGGTTTATGGCTACACCTTC
TRBD1 | TRBJ1-2 | NA | TRBV3-1/TRBV3-2 | CASSHYNRGGYTF | TGTGCCAGCAGCCATTACAACAGGGGCGGCTACACCTTC